This TCR beta chain was sequenced in a study of Ad26.COV2.S vaccination and SARS-CoV-2 variants. Overall study: Dosing was one shot or two shots 56 days apart. The study's findings and limits: Total T cell responses were possibly underestimated by TCR breadth and depth analyses.

This CDR3 region has 18 residues. The V and J ends lost 2 bases and 5 bases, in that order; junction bases with no gene match: 16. Germline lookup yields CDR1 SEHNR and CDR2 FQNEAQ (reference sequence). Treatment meaning: about 20 received Ad26.COV2.S at low or high dose, single or two shots; a few received placebo; per-sample allocation not given. On day 63 after the first injection, vaccine and placebo recipients gave samples. The table came from immunoSEQ multiplex PCR; TCRdb's copy has only in-frame clones and leaves some out. The sample holds roughly 450,000 clones, approximately 90% seen once. Notes on this clone: Its antigen remains unknown.

The V gene is TRBV7-9, the J gene TRBJ2-7; TRBD2 matches 9 bases. The origin of this receptor is a person between 18 and 60 years old who received the Ad26.COV2.S COVID-19 vaccine or a placebo. The sequencing here drew on peripheral blood, taken in a trial of Ad26.COV2.S vaccine versus placebo. CDR3 amino acids: CASSLRDGVAGVSHEQYF. CDR3 DNA: TGTGCCAGCAGCTTAAGGGATGGGGTAGCGGGAGTATCCCACGAGCAGTACTTC.